This TCR beta chain is drawn from a study of glioma-infiltrating T cells. Worth noting for this clonotype: Its specificity is unknown.

Study-level findings and limits: Tissue-blood divergence was below expectation in non-neoplastic patients, above in gliomas. A blood CDR3 motif signature was depleted in highly divergent patients.

Amplification of TCR alpha and beta CDR3 regions from RNA used iRepertoire nested multiplex PCR. TCRdb processed the multiplex PCR reads anew with MiXCR; each CDR3 protein has one entry. The data contain a few hundred thousand distinct CDR3 sequences, less than 50% of them seen just once; the ten biggest clones take up about 12%. Sequences were obtained from glioma tissue, nonneoplastic brain tissue, or PBMCs (not recorded which). This TCR came from a human donor with low-grade glioma or glioblastoma, undergoing nonglioma brain surgery, or in good health (not recorded which).

This CDR3 reads CASSVSGRPRDEQFF. CDR3 DNA: TGTGCCAGCAGCGTAAGCGGGAGGCCCCGGGATGAGCAGTTCTTC. The V gene is TRBV7-9, the J gene TRBJ2-1; 9 bases align to TRBD2. CDR1 is SEHNR and CDR2 is FQNEAQ in the germline V gene (reference sequence). The CDR3 runs 15 residues. V lost 5 bases, J lost 8 bases, and 10 bases stayed unmatched.